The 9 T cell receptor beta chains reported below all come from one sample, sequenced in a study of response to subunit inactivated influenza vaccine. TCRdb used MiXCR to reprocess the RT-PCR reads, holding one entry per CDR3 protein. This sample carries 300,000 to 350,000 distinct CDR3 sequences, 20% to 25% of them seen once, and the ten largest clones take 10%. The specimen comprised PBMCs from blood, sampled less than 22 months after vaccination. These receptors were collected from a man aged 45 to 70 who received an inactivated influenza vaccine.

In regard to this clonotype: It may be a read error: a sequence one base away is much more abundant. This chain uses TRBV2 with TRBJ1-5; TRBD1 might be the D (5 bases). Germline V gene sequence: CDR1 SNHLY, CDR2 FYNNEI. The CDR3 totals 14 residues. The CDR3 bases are TGTGCCAGCAGTAACCGGGGCTACAATCAGCCCCAGCAATTT. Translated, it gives CASSNRGYNQPQQF.

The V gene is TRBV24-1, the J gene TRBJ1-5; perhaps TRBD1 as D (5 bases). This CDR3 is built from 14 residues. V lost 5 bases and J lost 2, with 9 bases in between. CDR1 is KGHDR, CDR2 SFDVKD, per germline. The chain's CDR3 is CATSAGTGNQPQHF. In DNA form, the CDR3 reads TGTGCCACCAGTGCAGGGACGGGCAATCAGCCCCAGCATTTT.

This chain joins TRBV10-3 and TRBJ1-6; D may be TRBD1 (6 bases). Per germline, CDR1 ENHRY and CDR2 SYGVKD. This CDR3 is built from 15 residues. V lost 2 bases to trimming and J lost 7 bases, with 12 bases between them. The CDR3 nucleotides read TGTGCCATCAGTGAGGCAGCAGGGGCAAATTCACCCCTCCACTTT. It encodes CAISEAAGANSPLHF.

In DNA, the CDR3 is TGTGCCAGCAGCTCAGTCAGTGGTAACCAGCCCCAGCATTTT. Translation: CASSSVSGNQPQHF. The V and J genes are TRBV7-9 and TRBJ1-5, with D hard to call. The CDR3 contains 14 residues. The germline gives CDR1 SEHNR, CDR2 FQNEAQ (reference sequence). Trimming pared 4 bases from V and 7 bases from J, leaving 14 bases between.

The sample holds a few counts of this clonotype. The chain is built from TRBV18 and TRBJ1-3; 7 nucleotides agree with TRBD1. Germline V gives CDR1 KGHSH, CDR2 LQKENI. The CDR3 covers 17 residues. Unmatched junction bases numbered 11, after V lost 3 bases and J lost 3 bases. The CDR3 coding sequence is TGTGCCAGCTCACCGCTGGGACAGCCGGGAAGTGGAAACACCATATATTTT. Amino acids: CASSPLGQPGSGNTIYF.

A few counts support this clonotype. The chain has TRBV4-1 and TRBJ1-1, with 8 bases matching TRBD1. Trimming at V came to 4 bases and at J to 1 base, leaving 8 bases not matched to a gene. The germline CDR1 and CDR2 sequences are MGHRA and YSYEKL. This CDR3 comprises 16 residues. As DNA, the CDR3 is TGCGCCAGCAGCCGCGGACAGGGCCCAAAGAACACTGAAGCTTTCTTT. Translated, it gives CASSRGQGPKNTEAFF.

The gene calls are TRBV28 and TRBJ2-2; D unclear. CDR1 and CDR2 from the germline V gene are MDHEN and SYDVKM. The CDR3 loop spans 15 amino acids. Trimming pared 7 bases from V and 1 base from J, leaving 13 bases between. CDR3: CASTPPLLNTGELFF. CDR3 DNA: TGTGCCAGCACTCCGCCCCTTTTGAACACCGGGGAGCTGTTTTTT.

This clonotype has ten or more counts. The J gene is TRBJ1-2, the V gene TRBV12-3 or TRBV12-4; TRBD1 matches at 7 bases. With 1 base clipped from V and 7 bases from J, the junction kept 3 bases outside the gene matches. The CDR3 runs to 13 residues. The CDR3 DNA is TGTGCCAGCAGTTTAGGGGACAGCTTTGGCTACACCTTC. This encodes CASSLGDSFGYTF.

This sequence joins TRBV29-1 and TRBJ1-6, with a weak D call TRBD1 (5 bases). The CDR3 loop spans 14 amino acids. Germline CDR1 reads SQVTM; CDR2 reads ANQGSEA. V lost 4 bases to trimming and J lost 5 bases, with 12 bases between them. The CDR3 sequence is CSVGEGRDNSPLHF. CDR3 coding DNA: TGCAGCGTTGGGGAGGGACGGGATAATTCACCCCTCCACTTT.